This entry lists 6 T cell receptor beta chains sequenced from one sample in a study of regulatory T cells in long-lasting Graves disease. CDR3 regions were amplified by Arm-PCR using iRepertoire HTBI primers to build TCR beta libraries. TCRdb reanalysed the multiplex PCR reads using MiXCR and keeps one entry per CDR3 protein. This table holds about 620,000 distinct CDR3 sequences, roughly 15% found once. Sample time point: newly diagnosed GD, antithyroid drugs for less than 3 months. PBMCs provided the RNA from which the TCR library was made. The same data also went into a second study, on T cells in Graves' hyperthyroidism and ophthalmopathy.

The sequencing here drew on peripheral blood mononuclear cells (PBMCs), taken at new diagnosis, from a patient treated with antithyroid drugs. These receptors originate from a woman aged 30 to 39 with Graves disease.

The genes are TRBV4-1 and TRBJ1-2, with D perhaps TRBD1 (5 bases). CDR3 length: 16 residues. Trimming pared 4 bases from V and 4 bases from J, leaving 19 bases between. The germline CDR1 and CDR2 sequences are MGHRA and YSYEKL. This chain's CDR3 is CASSPLGPGRGYGYTF. CDR3 nucleotide sequence: TGCGCCAGCAGCCCCCTAGGGCCGGGGCGCGGCTATGGCTACACCTTC.

This clonotype was recorded many times. A read error may produce the germline difference seen at one junction end. The chain is built from TRBV11-2 and TRBJ1-1; 8 bases are a match to TRBD1. Germline V gene lookup returns CDR1 SGHAT and CDR2 FQNNGV. The CDR3 consists of 12 residues. CDR3 bases: TGTGCCAGCAGCGCTAGCGCGGGACAGGCGAAATTT. This encodes CASSASAGQAKF.

In regard to this clonotype: A much larger clonotype is one base distant, so this may be a read error. The CDR3 spells CASSTTGYQPQHF. Here the CDR3 DNA reads TGTGCCAGCAGTACTACAGGGTATCAGCCCCAGCATTTT. The chain uses TRBV27 and TRBJ1-5; maybe TRBD1 (6 bases). Germline CDR1 and CDR2: MNHEY and SMNVEV (reference sequence). CDR3 length: 13 amino acids. V was clipped by 5 bases and J by 5 bases, with 10 bases between them.

This clonotype was seen repeatedly, ten times or more. This chain uses TRBV6-2 or TRBV6-3 with TRBJ1-5; D unclear. The CDR3 consists of 17 residues. In germline, CDR1 is MNHEY, CDR2 SVGEGT. Deletions cut 2 bases from V and 0 bases from J, with 14 bases between. CDR3 protein: CASSYISRQYSNQPQHF. As DNA, the CDR3 is TGTGCCAGCAGTTACATCAGCCGGCAGTATAGCAATCAGCCCCAGCATTTT.

This clonotype was seen many times. V and J are TRBV2 and TRBJ2-3; 10 bases line up with TRBD1. From germline, CDR1 is SNHLY and CDR2 FYNNEI. This CDR3 contains 14 residues. The V and J ends lost 11 bases and 4 bases, in that order; junction bases with no gene match: 9. DNA of the CDR3: TGTGCCGCCACGGGGGACAGGGGCCCAGATACGCAGTATTTT. It translates to CAATGDRGPDTQYF.

The CDR3 here is CASSPSVVPGTGGYTF. The CDR3 bases are TGTGCCAGCAGCCCCTCCGTCGTCCCAGGGACAGGGGGCTACACCTTC. V usage is TRBV3-1 and J usage is TRBJ1-2; 9 bases are a match to TRBD1. The CDR3 is 16 amino acids. Trimming at V came to 4 bases and at J to 8 bases, leaving 14 bases not matched to a gene. Germline V gene lookup returns CDR1 LGHDT and CDR2 YNNKEL (reference sequence). The full variable domain, its missing parts supplied by reference TRBV3-1 and TRBJ1-2, is DTAVSQTPKYLVTQMGNDKSIKCEQNLGHDTMYWYKQDSKKFLKIMFSYNNKELIINETVPNRFSPKSPDKAHLNLHINSLELGDSAVYFCASSPSVVPGTGGYTFGSGTRLTVV.